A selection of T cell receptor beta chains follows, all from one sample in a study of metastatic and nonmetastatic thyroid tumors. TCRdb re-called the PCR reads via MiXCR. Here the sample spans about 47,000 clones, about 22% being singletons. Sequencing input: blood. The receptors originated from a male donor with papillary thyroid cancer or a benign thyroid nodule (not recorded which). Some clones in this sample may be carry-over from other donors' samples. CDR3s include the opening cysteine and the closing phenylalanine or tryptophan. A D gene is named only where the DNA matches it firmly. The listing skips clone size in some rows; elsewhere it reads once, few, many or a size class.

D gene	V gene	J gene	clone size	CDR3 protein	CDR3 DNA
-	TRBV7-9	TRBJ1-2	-	CASTQQGPYGYTF	TGTGCCAGCACACAACAGGGTCCCTATGGCTACACCTTC
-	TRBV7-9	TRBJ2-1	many	CASSFLGNEQFF	TGTGCCAGCAGCTTTTTGGGGAATGAGCAGTTCTTC
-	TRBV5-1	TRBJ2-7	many	CASSLATVNLNSYEQYF	TGCGCCAGCAGCTTAGCGACCGTCAATCTTAACTCCTACGAGCAGTACTTC
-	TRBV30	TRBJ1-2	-	CAWSIKPNYGYTF	TGTGCCTGGAGTATAAAGCCAAACTATGGCTACACCTTC
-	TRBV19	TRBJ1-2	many	CASNPGQRANYGYTF	TGTGCCAGCAATCCGGGACAACGAGCTAACTATGGCTACACCTTC
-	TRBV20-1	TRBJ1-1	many	CSASSNTEAFF	TGCAGTGCAAGTTCGAACACTGAAGCTTTCTTT
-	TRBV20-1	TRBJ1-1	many	CSARDVTTAMNTEAFF	TGCAGTGCTAGAGATGTGACAACTGCAATGAACACTGAAGCTTTCTTT
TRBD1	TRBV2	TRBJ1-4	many	CASSGGEKLFF	TGTGCCTCCTCAGGGGGTGAAAAACTGTTTTTT
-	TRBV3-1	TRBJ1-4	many	CASTRGGGEKLFF	TGTGCCAGCACTCGAGGGGGTGGAGAAAAACTGTTTTTT
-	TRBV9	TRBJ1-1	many	CASSEALSTEAFF	TGTGCCAGCAGCGAGGCCCTAAGCACTGAAGCTTTCTTT
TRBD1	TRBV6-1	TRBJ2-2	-	CASRHGQTGVWGELFF	TGTGCCAGCCGCCACGGCCAGACAGGGGTTTGGGGGGAGCTGTTTTTT
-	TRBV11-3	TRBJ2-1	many	CASSLGGEQFF	TGTGCCAGCAGCTTAGGGGGTGAGCAGTTCTTC
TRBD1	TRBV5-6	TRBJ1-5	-	CASSQTGGREPQHF	TGTGCCAGCAGCCAAACAGGGGGCCGGGAGCCCCAGCATTTT
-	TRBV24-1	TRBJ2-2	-	CATSDDRTLANIRELFF	TGTGCCACCAGTGATGATCGGACGTTAGCGAACATCAGGGAGCTGTTTTTT
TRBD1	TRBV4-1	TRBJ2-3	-	CASSATGGSTDTQYF	TGCGCCAGCAGCGCCACAGGGGGCTCCACAGATACGCAGTATTTT
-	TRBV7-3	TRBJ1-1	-	CASSSDGNTEAFF	TGTGCCAGCAGCTCCGACGGGAACACTGAAGCTTTCTTT
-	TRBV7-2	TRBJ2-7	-	CASKPISEGNEQYF	TGTGCCAGCAAACCCATATCCGAGGGAAACGAGCAGTACTTC
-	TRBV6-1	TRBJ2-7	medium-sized	CASKAGLSSYEQYF	TGTGCCAGCAAGGCAGGTCTAAGCTCCTACGAGCAGTACTTC
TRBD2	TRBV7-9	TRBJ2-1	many	CASSGSGSSYNEQFF	TGTGCCAGCAGCGGGAGCGGGAGCTCCTACAATGAGCAGTTCTTC
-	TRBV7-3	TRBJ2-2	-	CASSLNLVGNTGELFF	TGTGCCAGCAGCTTAAATTTGGTGGGGAACACCGGGGAGCTGTTTTTT
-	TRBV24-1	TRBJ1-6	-	CATSEGSNSPLHF	TGTGCCACCAGTGAGGGCAGTAATTCACCCCTCCACTTT
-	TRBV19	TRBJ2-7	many	CASSESDEQYF	TGTGCCAGTAGCGAATCGGACGAGCAGTACTTC
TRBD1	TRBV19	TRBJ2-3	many	CASTTDRATDTQYF	TGTGCCAGTACTACAGACAGGGCTACAGATACGCAGTATTTT
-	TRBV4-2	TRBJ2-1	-	CASSPVLQEPTRIGNEQFF	TGTGCCAGCAGCCCAGTGTTGCAGGAGCCGACTAGAATCGGCAATGAGCAGTTCTTC
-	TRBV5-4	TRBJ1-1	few	CASSLAGGENTEAFF	TGTGCCAGCAGCTTGGCGGGGGGTGAGAACACTGAAGCTTTCTTT
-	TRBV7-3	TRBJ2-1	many	CASSAGVGNSYNEQFF	TGTGCCAGCAGCGCCGGGGTGGGCAACTCCTACAATGAGCAGTTCTTC
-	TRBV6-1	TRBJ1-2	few	CASSDGPEIYGYTF	TGTGCCAGCAGTGATGGACCGGAAATCTATGGCTACACCTTC
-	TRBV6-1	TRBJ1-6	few	CASSQDRGISPLHF	TGTGCCAGCAGCCAAGACAGAGGGATCTCACCCCTCCACTTT
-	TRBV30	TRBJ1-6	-	CAWGRGLGGDSPLHF	TGTGCCTGGGGGCGAGGCTTAGGGGGAGATTCACCCCTCCACTTT
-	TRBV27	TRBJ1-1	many	CASSFAPPEAFF	TGTGCCAGCAGTTTTGCTCCCCCTGAAGCTTTCTTT
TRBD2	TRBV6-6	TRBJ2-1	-	CASSYSPSGNSYNEQFF	TGTGCCAGCAGTTACTCGCCTAGCGGGAACTCCTACAATGAGCAGTTCTTC
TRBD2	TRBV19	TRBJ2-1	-	CASSIFFRPRPGLAESSYNEQFF	TGTGCCAGTAGTATCTTCTTTCGACCCAGGCCGGGACTAGCGGAAAGCTCCTACAATGAGCAGTTCTTC
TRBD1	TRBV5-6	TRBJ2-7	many	CASSLGTGVGDEQYF	TGTGCCAGCAGCTTGGGGACAGGGGTGGGGGACGAGCAGTACTTC
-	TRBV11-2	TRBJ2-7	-	CASSLGRVITSEQYF	TGTGCCAGCAGCTTAGGCAGGGTAATAACTAGCGAGCAGTACTTC
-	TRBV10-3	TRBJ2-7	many	CAISELGVSEQYF	TGTGCCATCAGTGAACTGGGGGTTTCCGAGCAGTACTTC
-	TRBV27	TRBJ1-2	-	CASSYRDYGYTF	TGTGCCAGCAGTTATCGGGACTATGGCTACACCTTC